Listed below are T cell receptor beta chains from one sample, sequenced in a study of T cell responses to AZD1222 COVID-19 vaccine. Profiling relied on immunoSEQ multiplex PCR, and the TCRdb table lists in-frame clones only, not all of them. The table lists some 150,000 clones, approximately 89% of them singletons. The sample here was peripheral blood, taken on day 0 of AZD1222 vaccination. The receptors shown here come from an adult in good health. Each CDR3 is given with its conserved first and last residue. The order of the fields is CDR3 protein, CDR3 DNA, V gene, J gene, clone size, D gene. D genes are given only for firm matches. Size tells how often a clone was seen (once, few, many) or the class of an expanded clone, and some rows leave it out.

cdr3_aa: CASSLRNGEQFF
cdr3_nt: TGTGCCAGCAGTTTAAGGAACGGTGAGCAGTTCTTC
v_call: TRBV12-3/TRBV12-4
j_call: TRBJ2-1
clone_size: .
d_call: .

cdr3_aa: CASSLSPGPATNEKLFF
cdr3_nt: TGTGCCAGCAGTTTATCCCCAGGGCCTGCAACTAATGAAAAACTGTTTTTT
v_call: TRBV27
j_call: TRBJ1-4
clone_size: once
d_call: .

cdr3_aa: CASSYGKEAFF
cdr3_nt: TGTGCCAGCAGTTACGGGAAAGAAGCTTTCTTT
v_call: TRBV6-2/TRBV6-3
j_call: TRBJ1-1
clone_size: .
d_call: .

cdr3_aa: CASSGDTNTEAFF
cdr3_nt: TGTGCCAGCAGTGGGGATACGAACACTGAAGCTTTCTTT
v_call: TRBV25-1
j_call: TRBJ1-1
clone_size: .
d_call: .

cdr3_aa: CASSHRDRGQETQYF
cdr3_nt: TGTGCCAGCTCACACCGGGACAGGGGGCAAGAGACCCAGTACTTC
v_call: TRBV18
j_call: TRBJ2-5
clone_size: .
d_call: TRBD1

cdr3_aa: CASSGDSNSPLHF
cdr3_nt: TGTGCCAGCTCCGGGGACAGTAATTCACCCCTCCACTTT
v_call: TRBV18
j_call: TRBJ1-6
clone_size: .
d_call: TRBD1

cdr3_aa: CASSVAGTTEAFF
cdr3_nt: TGTGCCAGCAGCGTAGCCGGGACCACTGAAGCTTTCTTT
v_call: TRBV9
j_call: TRBJ1-1
clone_size: .
d_call: .

cdr3_aa: CASSSNWGLAGNEQFF
cdr3_nt: TGTGCCAGCAGTTCAAACTGGGGACTAGCAGGGAATGAGCAGTTCTTC
v_call: TRBV28
j_call: TRBJ2-1
clone_size: .
d_call: TRBD2

cdr3_aa: CASSYSAQPNSPLHF
cdr3_nt: TGTGCCAGCAGTTACTCGGCTCAGCCAAATTCACCCCTCCACTTT
v_call: TRBV6-5
j_call: TRBJ1-6
clone_size: once
d_call: .

cdr3_aa: CASSHSPGPQETQYF
cdr3_nt: TGTGCCAGCAGCCATAGCCCAGGGCCCCAAGAGACCCAGTACTTC
v_call: TRBV7-6
j_call: TRBJ2-5
clone_size: .
d_call: .

cdr3_aa: CATSRPGSLNEKLFF
cdr3_nt: TGTGCCACCAGCAGGCCAGGGTCTTTGAATGAAAAACTGTTTTTT
v_call: TRBV15
j_call: TRBJ1-4
clone_size: .
d_call: .

cdr3_aa: CASSPRGRDRGGTDTQYF
cdr3_nt: TGTGCCAGCAGCCCACGCGGGCGGGACAGGGGGGGCACAGATACGCAGTATTTT
v_call: TRBV21-1
j_call: TRBJ2-3
clone_size: .
d_call: .

cdr3_aa: CASSRGQGSIQPQHF
cdr3_nt: TGTGCCAGCAGCCGGGGACAGGGCTCGATTCAACCCCAGCATTTT
v_call: TRBV9
j_call: TRBJ1-5
clone_size: .
d_call: TRBD1

cdr3_aa: CATSRGTGGASQPQHF
cdr3_nt: TGTGCCACCAGCAGAGGGACAGGGGGCGCGAGTCAGCCCCAGCATTTT
v_call: TRBV15
j_call: TRBJ1-5
clone_size: once
d_call: TRBD1

cdr3_aa: CAAAGTGLAGGTGELFF
cdr3_nt: TGTGCCGCGGCAGGGACGGGACTAGCGGGCGGGACCGGGGAGCTGTTTTTT
v_call: TRBV7-8
j_call: TRBJ2-2
clone_size: .
d_call: TRBD2

cdr3_aa: CASSLELGGYEQFF
cdr3_nt: TGTGCCAGCAGCCTTGAATTGGGGGGCTATGAGCAGTTCTTC
v_call: TRBV25-1
j_call: TRBJ2-1
clone_size: .
d_call: .